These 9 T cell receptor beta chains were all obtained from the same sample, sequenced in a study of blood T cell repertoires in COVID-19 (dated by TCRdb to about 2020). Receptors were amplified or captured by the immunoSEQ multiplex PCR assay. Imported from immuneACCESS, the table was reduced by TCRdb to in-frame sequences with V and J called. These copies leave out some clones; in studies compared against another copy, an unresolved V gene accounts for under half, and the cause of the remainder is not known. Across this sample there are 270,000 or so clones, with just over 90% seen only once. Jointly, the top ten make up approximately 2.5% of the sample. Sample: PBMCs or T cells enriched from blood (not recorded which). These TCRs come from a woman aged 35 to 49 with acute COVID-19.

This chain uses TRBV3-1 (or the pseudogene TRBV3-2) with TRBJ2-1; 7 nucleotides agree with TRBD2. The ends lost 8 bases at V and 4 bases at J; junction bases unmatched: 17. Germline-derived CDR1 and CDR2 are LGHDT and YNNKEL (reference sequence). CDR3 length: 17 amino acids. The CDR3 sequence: CASARSGTASGYNEQFF. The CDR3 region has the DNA TGTGCCAGCGCCCGATCGGGCACGGCTAGCGGATACAATGAGCAGTTCTTC.

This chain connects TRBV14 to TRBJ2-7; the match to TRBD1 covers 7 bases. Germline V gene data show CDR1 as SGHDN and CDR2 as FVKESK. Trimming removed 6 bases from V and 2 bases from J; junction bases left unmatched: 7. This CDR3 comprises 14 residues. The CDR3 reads CASSRQGVTYEQYF. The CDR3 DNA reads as TGTGCCAGCAGTCGGCAGGGGGTGACCTACGAGCAGTACTTC.

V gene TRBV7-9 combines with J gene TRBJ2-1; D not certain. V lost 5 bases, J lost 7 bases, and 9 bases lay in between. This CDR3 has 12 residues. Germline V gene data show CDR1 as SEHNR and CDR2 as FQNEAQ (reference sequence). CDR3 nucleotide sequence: TGTGCCAGCAGCAGAAACGGGAATGAGCAGTTCTTC. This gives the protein CASSRNGNEQFF.

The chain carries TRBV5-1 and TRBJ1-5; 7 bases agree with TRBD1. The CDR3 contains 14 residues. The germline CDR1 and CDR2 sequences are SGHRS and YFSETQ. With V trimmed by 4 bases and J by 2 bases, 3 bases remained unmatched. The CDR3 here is CASSDGTGNQPQHF. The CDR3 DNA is TGCGCCAGCAGCGACGGGACAGGCAATCAGCCCCAGCATTTT.

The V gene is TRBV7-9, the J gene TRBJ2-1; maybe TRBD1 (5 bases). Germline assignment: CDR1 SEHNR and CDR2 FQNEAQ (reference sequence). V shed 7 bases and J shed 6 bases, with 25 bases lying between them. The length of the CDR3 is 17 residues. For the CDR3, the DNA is TGTGCCAGCACCACCGGCCGGACAACACTCGATCGCAATGAGCAGTTCTTC. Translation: CASTTGRTTLDRNEQFF.

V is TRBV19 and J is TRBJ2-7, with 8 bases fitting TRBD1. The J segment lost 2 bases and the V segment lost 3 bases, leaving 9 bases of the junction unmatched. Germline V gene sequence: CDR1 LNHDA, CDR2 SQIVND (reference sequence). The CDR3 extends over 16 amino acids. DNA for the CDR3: TGTGCCAGTAGTATCTCGGGACAGGAGTTAACCTACGAGCAGTACTTC. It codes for CASSISGQELTYEQYF.

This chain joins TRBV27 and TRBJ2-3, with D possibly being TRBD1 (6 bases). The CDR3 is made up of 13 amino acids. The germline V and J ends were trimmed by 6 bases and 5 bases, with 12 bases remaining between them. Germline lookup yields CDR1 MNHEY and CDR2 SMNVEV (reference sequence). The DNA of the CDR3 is TGTGCCAGCAGAGGGGGAGCGAGAGATACGCAGTATTTT. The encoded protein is CASRGGARDTQYF.

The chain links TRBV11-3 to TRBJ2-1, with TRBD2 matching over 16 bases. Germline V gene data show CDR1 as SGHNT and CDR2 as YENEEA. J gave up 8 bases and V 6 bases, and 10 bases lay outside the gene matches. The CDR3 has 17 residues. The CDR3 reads CASRRGLAGGPMDEQFF. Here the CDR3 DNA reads TGTGCCAGCAGAAGGGGACTAGCGGGAGGGCCTATGGATGAGCAGTTCTTC.

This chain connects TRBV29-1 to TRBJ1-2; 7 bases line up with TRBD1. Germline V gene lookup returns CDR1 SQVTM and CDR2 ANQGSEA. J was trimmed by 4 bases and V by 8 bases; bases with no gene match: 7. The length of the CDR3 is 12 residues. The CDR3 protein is CSTEGATYGYTF. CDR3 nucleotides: TGCAGCACCGAGGGGGCCACCTATGGCTACACCTTC.